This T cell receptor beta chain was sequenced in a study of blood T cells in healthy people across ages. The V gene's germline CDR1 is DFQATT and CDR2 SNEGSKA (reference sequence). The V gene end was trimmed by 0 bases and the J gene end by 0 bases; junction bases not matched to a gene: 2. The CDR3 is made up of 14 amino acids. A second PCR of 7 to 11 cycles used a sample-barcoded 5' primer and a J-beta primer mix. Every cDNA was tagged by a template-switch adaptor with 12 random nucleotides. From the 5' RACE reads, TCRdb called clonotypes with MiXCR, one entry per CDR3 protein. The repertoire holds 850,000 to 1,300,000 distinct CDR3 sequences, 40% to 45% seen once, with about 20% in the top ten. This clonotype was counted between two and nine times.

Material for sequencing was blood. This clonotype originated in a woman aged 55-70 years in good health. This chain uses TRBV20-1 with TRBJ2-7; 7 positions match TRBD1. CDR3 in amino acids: CSARDRQGSYEQYF. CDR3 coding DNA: TGCAGTGCTAGAGATCGACAGGGCTCCTACGAGCAGTACTTC.